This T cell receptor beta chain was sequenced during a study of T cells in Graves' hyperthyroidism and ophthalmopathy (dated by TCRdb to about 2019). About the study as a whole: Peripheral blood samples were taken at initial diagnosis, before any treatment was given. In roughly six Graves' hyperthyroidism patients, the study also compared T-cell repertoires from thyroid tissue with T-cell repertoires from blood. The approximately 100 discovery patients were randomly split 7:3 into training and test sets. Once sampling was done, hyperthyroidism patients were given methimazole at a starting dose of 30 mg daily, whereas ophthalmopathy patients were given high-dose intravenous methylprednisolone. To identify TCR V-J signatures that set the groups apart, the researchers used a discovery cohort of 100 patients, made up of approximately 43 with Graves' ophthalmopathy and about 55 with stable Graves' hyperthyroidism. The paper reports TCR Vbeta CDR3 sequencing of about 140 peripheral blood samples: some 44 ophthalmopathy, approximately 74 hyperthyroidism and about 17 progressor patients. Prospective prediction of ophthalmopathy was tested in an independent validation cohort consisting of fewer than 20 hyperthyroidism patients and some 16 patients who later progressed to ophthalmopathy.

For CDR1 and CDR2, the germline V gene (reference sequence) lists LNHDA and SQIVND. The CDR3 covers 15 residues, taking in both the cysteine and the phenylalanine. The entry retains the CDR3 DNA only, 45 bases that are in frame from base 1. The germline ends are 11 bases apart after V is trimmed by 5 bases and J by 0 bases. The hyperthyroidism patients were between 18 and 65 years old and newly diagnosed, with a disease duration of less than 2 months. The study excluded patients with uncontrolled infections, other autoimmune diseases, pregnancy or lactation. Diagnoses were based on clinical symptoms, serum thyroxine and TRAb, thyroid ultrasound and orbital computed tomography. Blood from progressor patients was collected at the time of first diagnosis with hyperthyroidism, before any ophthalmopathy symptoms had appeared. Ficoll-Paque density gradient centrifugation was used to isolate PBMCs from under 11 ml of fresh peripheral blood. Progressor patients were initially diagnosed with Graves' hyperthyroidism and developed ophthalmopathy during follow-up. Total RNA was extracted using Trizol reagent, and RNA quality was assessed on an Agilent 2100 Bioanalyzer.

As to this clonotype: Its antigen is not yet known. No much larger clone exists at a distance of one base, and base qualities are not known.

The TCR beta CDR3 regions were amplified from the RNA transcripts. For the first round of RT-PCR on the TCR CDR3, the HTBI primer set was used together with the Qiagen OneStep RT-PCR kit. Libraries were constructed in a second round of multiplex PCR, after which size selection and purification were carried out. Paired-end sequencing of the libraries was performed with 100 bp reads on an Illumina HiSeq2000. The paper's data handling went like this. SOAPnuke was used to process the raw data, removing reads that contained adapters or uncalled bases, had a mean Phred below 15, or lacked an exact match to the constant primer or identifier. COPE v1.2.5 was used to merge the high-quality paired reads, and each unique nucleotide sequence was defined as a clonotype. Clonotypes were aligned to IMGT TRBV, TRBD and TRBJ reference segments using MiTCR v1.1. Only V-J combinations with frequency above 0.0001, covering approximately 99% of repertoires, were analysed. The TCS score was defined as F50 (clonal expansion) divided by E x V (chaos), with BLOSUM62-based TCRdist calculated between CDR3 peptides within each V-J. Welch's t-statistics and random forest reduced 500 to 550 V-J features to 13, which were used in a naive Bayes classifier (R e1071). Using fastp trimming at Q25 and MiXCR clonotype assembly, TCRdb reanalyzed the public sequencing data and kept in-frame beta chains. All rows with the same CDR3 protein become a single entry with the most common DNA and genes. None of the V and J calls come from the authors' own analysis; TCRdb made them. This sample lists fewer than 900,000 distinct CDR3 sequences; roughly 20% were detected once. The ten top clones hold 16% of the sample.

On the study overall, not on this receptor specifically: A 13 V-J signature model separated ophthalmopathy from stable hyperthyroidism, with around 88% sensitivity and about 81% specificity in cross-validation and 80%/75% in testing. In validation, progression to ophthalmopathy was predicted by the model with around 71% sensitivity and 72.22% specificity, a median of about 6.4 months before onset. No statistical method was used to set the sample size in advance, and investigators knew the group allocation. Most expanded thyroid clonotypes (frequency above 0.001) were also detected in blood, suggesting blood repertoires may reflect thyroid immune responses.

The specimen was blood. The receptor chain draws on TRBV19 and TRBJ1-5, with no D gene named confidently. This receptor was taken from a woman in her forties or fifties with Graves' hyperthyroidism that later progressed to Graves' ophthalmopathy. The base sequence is TGTGCCAGTAGTTATGGGGATGATAGCAATCAGCCCCAGCATTTT. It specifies CASSYGDDSNQPQHF. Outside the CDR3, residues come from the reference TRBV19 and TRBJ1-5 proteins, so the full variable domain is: DGGITQSPKYLFRKEGQNVTLSCEQNLNHDAMYWYRQDPGQGLRLIYYSQIVNDFQKGDIAEGYSVSREKKESFPLTVTSAQKNPTAFYLCASSYGDDSNQPQHFGDGTRLSIL.